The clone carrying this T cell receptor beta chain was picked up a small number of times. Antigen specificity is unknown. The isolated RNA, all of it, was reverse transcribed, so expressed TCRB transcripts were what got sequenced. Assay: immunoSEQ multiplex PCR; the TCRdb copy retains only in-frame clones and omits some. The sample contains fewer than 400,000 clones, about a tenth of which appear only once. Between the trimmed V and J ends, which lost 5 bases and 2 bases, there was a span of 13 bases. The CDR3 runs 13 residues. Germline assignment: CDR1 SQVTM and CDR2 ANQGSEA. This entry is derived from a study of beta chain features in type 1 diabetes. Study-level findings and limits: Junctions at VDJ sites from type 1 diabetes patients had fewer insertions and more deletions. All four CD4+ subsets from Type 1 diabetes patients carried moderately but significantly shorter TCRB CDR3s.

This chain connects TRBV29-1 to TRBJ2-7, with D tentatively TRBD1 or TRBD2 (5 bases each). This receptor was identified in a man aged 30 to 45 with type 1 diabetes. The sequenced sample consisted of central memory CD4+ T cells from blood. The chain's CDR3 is CSVREGSPYEQYF. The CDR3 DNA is TGCAGCGTTAGAGAGGGGAGCCCCTACGAGCAGTACTTC.